This T cell receptor (beta chain) stems from a study of T cells in Graves' hyperthyroidism and ophthalmopathy. Study background: Peripheral blood was collected at initial diagnosis, before any treatment.

Study-level findings and limits: Onset of ophthalmopathy came a median approximately 6.5 months after the model predicted it.

RNA transcripts provided the source from which TCR beta CDR3 regions were amplified. HTBI primers drove first-round RT-PCR of the TCR CDR3. MiXCR, run by TCRdb on the multiplex PCR reads, gives a single entry per CDR3 protein. This table has under 200,000 distinct CDR3 sequences, 9.4% appearing once. Diagnostic decisions used clinical symptoms, serum thyroxine and TRAb, thyroid ultrasound and orbital computed tomography. Blood dates from first hyperthyroidism diagnosis, before any ophthalmopathy symptoms. Germline CDR1 reads SEHNR; CDR2 reads FQNEAQ (reference sequence). The ends were cut back, 8 bases at V and 2 bases at J, with 10 bases in the middle. This CDR3 has 14 amino acids. In its sample, this clonotype was seen many times. As yet, its antigen is unknown.

The TCR was taken from a woman under 30 with Graves' hyperthyroidism that later progressed to Graves' ophthalmopathy. The rearrangement uses TRBV7-9 and TRBJ1-6; D is perhaps TRBD1 (5 bases). Sequencing was carried out using blood. The CDR3, as DNA: TGTGCCAGCCGCCAGGGAACCTATAATTCACCCCTCCACTTT. The encoded protein is CASRQGTYNSPLHF. Full variable domain (outside the CDR3, taken from reference TRBV7-9 and TRBJ1-6): DTGVSQNPRHKITKRGQNVTFRCDPISEHNRLYWYRQTLGQGPEFLTYFQNEAQLEKSRLLSDRFSAERPKGSFSTLEIQRTEQGDSAMYLCASRQGTYNSPLHFGNGTRLTVT.